The source of this T cell receptor beta chain is a study of T-cell reconstitution after alpha-beta-depleted transplantation in children (dated by TCRdb to about 2016). Regarding the complete study: The study quantitatively tracked T-cell immune reconstitution after TCRalphabeta/CD19-depleted allogeneic hematopoietic cell transplantation in children using TCR repertoire profiling. Overall study results and their limits: The apparently early alphabetaT-cell count recovery about two months after transplant was reportedly dependent on only several hundred rapidly expanded clones derived from non-depleted graft cells. The frequencies of hyperexpanded clones fell over the following months, and after one year, T-cell counts and TCRbeta diversity were mostly attributed to newly produced T cells. The high TCRbeta diversity at day 60 in some patients was ascribed to recipient T cells and intrathymic progenitors that had survived conditioning.

The CDR3 has 14 amino acids, counting the end cysteine and phenylalanine. Only the CDR3 region is kept as DNA, spanning 42 bases read in frame from base 1. Relative to germline, V is 2 bases shorter and J is 0 bases shorter, with 5 bases between their ends. The meaning of the sample's treatment or condition label: allogeneic hematopoietic cell transplantation with graft depleted of TCRalphabeta T cells and CD19 B cells. The transplant recipients were children given TCRalphabeta/CD19-depleted allogeneic hematopoietic cell grafts. In this sample, this clonotype turned up a few times. It has no known antigen specificity. No base qualities exist here, and no much larger clone lies one base off it. Library preparation was by PCR. The sample was run on an Illumina HiSeq 2500. TCR library preparation used molecular barcoding, with unique molecular identifiers applied to normalize quantification of the TCRbeta repertoire. Clones were called with MiXCR by TCRdb after fastp trimmed the public reads at Q25, and only in-frame beta chains were retained. Rows merge per CDR3 protein into single entries with the most common DNA and genes. In this sample the table shows under 750,000 distinct CDR3 sequences, more than 20% of which occur a single time. The top ten clones comprise about 14% of the sample.

Here the sequenced sample was PBMCs, mostly from graft donor cells, taken 360 days after TCRalphabeta/CD19-depleted stem cell transplant. This TCR came from a boy in the first two years of life who had a stem cell transplant for acute myeloid leukemia, so the T cells may come from the graft donor. The chain couples TRBV12-3 or TRBV12-4 to TRBJ2-4; the D gene cannot be named for sure. The DNA is TGTGCCAGCAGTTTACTCAGAGCCAAAAACATTCAGTACTTC. Its protein reads: CASSLLRAKNIQYF.